This T cell receptor (beta chain) emerged from a study of T cell clones after liver transplantation. Assay used: immunoSEQ multiplex PCR; TCRdb lists only in-frame clones, some missing. The sample has more than 9,000 clones, around 80% seen once. The CDR3 sequence is 16 residues long. CDR1 is MNHNY and CDR2 is SVGAGI in the germline V gene (reference sequence). V was trimmed by 2 bases and J by 4 bases, leaving 17 bases between them. This clone was seen only a few times. The rearrangement links TRBV6-6 to TRBJ2-5; D perhaps matches TRBD2 (5 bases). The TCR originated in a human patient who received a liver transplant. Some of these T cells may belong to the graft donor. The input for sequencing was CD8+ T cells from blood, taken at the 22-month timepoint. The CDR3 loop reads CASSYPTGRRGETQYF. CDR3 DNA sequence: TGTGCCAGCAGTTACCCCACGGGGAGACGGGGAGAGACCCAGTACTTC.